The 18 T cell receptor beta chains in this list originate from one sample, sequenced in a study of read filtering for tumor transcriptome and immune sequencing. The library was built from roughly 400 ng RNA with molecular barcoded adaptors for alpha/delta and beta/gamma chains. TCRdb reprocessed the reads with MiXCR, giving one entry per CDR3 protein. The profile shows roughly 24,000 distinct CDR3 sequences, roughly an eighth of them singletons. The source material was a population of CD138-negative cells sorted from bone marrow. Receptor source: a donor at least 40 years old with multiple myeloma.

This clonotype was recorded many times. The V call is TRBV5-1, the J call TRBJ1-1; 9 bases align to TRBD1. The CDR3 covers 16 residues. From germline, CDR1 is SGHRS and CDR2 YFSETQ. The J segment lost 3 bases and the V segment lost 4 bases, leaving 10 bases of the junction unmatched. CDR3 in DNA: TGCGCCAGCAGCCCAAATGGTGGACAGGGGTACACTGAAGCTTTCTTT. This encodes CASSPNGGQGYTEAFF.

The rearrangement links TRBV7-9 to TRBJ2-1; D unresolved. CDR1 is SEHNR and CDR2 is FQNEAQ in the germline V gene (reference sequence). The CDR3 has 13 amino acids. Trimming shortened V by 8 bases and J by 6 bases, and 14 bases separated the two germline ends. The CDR3: CASGVFVSNEQFF. The DNA of the CDR3 is TGTGCCAGCGGTGTTTTTGTTTCCAATGAGCAGTTCTTC.

This clonotype has ten or more counts. The gene calls are TRBV20-1 and TRBJ2-1; 14 positions match TRBD2. The V gene end was trimmed by 2 bases and the J gene end by 7 bases; junction bases not matched to a gene: 22. CDR3 length: 21 residues. CDR1 and CDR2 (germline): DFQATT, SNEGSKA (reference sequence). The CDR3 DNA reads as TGCAGTGCTAGATACCGACAGGGGGCCCGACTAGCGGGAGGGCCGGGTAATGAGCAGTTCTTC. Protein sequence: CSARYRQGARLAGGPGNEQFF.

This clonotype showed up many times. This sequence joins TRBV5-1 and TRBJ2-1; TRBD1 or TRBD2 may be the D gene (6 bases each). Trimming stripped 4 bases from V and 9 bases from J, with 14 bases between. CDR1 and CDR2 (germline): SGHRS, YFSETQ. CDR3 size: 13 residues. The CDR3 DNA follows: TGCGCCAGCAGCAGGGACTCCAGGGGTGAGCAGTTCTTC. Protein: CASSRDSRGEQFF.

Concerning this clonotype itself: Given the absence of the conserved phenylalanine or tryptophan at the CDR3 end, a read error is likely. This sequence joins TRBV4-1 and TRBJ2-6; D uncertain. Germline loops: CDR1 MGHRA, CDR2 YSYEKL. The CDR3 totals 14 residues. V was shortened by 8 bases and J by 0 bases, with 8 bases between the two germline ends. The CDR3 bases are TGCGCCAGCGAACCAGGCTCTGGGGCCAACGTCCTGACTTCC. Translating it yields CASEPGSGANVLTS.

In its sample, this clonotype was seen many times. The chain has TRBV7-3 and TRBJ2-1; D may be TRBD2 (6 bases). Germline V CDR1 and CDR2: SGHTA, FQGTGA. The CDR3 extends over 15 amino acids. Trimming stripped 1 base from V and 7 bases from J, with 14 bases between. The CDR3 here is CASSLRGSAGNEQFF. For the CDR3, the DNA is TGTGCCAGCAGCTTAAGGGGGTCGGCGGGAAATGAGCAGTTCTTC.

This clonotype has a handful of counts. A much bigger clone sits one base away, suggesting this may be a read error. The genes are TRBV7-9 and TRBJ2-1, with D hard to call. Germline lookup yields CDR1 SEHNR and CDR2 FQNEAQ (reference sequence). The CDR3 length is 15 residues. Written as DNA, the CDR3 is TGTGCCAGCAGCTTCGACTTGAGCTCCTACAATGGGCAGTTCTTC. As protein: CASSFDLSSYNGQFF.

Ten or more counts support this clonotype. The chain links TRBV7-2 to TRBJ2-2, with TRBD2 identical over 13 bases. Germline CDR1 is SGHTA and CDR2 is FQGNSA. Trimming cost V 5 bases and J 4 bases; bases outside gene matches: 16. The CDR3 has 20 residues. CDR3 sequence (DNA): TGTGCCAGCAGCCATTTCCTGGGACTAGCGGGAAGTAGGGTCACCGGGGAGCTGTTTTTT. It is translated as CASSHFLGLAGSRVTGELFF. The full variable domain, completed using reference TRBV7-2 and TRBJ2-2, is GAGVSQSPSNKVTEKGKDVELRCDPISGHTALYWYRQSLGQGLEFLIYFQGNSAPDKSGLPSDRFSAERTGGSVSTLTIQRTQQEDSAVYLCASSHFLGLAGSRVTGELFFGEGSRLTVL.

The chain links TRBV6-5 to TRBJ2-3; 7 bases are a match to TRBD1. V was pared by 5 bases and J by 4 bases, with 3 bases of the junction left unmatched. The CDR3 extends over 13 amino acids. Germline V lookup: CDR1 MNHEY, CDR2 SVGAGI. The CDR3 loop reads CASSTGQADTQYF. DNA for the CDR3: TGTGCCAGCAGTACCGGACAGGCAGATACGCAGTATTTT.

This clonotype has ten or more counts. This chain joins TRBV4-2 and TRBJ1-2; no firm D call. V lost 0 bases and J 2 bases, leaving 10 bases between the germline ends. CDR1 LGHNA and CDR2 YNFKEQ come from the germline V gene. The CDR3 totals 15 residues. CDR3 DNA sequence: TGTGCCAGCAGCCAAGAAGGAGGCTCGAACTATGGCTACACCTTC. Translating gives CASSQEGGSNYGYTF.

This clonotype was seen ten or more times. The rearrangement joins TRBV11-2 to TRBJ2-3; TRBD1 is a possible D gene (5 bases). The CDR3 totals 14 residues. V was shortened by 8 bases and J by 2 bases, with 14 bases between the two germline ends. Germline V lookup: CDR1 SGHAT, CDR2 FQNNGV. The CDR3 sequence: CASLRGTNTDTQYF. As DNA, the CDR3 is TGTGCCAGCCTTAGGGGTACGAACACAGATACGCAGTATTTT.

This clonotype was counted ten times or more. The chain carries TRBV29-1 and TRBJ2-7, with D unresolved. V was shortened by 0 bases and J by 4 bases, with 4 bases between the two germline ends. The CDR3 is made up of 11 amino acids. CDR1 is SQVTM, CDR2 ANQGSEA, per germline. CDR3 protein: CSVEEAYEQYF. CDR3 sequence (DNA): TGCAGCGTTGAAGAAGCGTACGAGCAGTACTTC.

This clonotype was recorded at least ten times. The chain recombines TRBV28 with TRBJ2-2; 8 positions match TRBD2. Germline V gene lookup returns CDR1 MDHEN and CDR2 SYDVKM. Trimming cost V 6 bases and J 0 bases; bases outside gene matches: 3. The CDR3 covers 15 residues. The CDR3, as DNA: TGTGCCAGCAGGCCTAGCGGGTCGAACACCGGGGAGCTGTTTTTT. Residues: CASRPSGSNTGELFF.

This clonotype was seen ten or more times. The chain has TRBV7-2 and TRBJ2-5; TRBD2 aligns across 7 bases. The V and J ends lost 8 bases and 0 bases, in that order; junction bases with no gene match: 9. Germline V gene lookup returns CDR1 SGHTA and CDR2 FQGNSA. The CDR3 totals 15 residues. CDR3 DNA: TGTGCCAGCGGGACGCAGCGGGGAAACCAAGAGACCCAGTACTTC. Residues: CASGTQRGNQETQYF.

There are many counts of this clonotype. This CDR3 reads CASRTDRLNTEAFF. DNA of the CDR3: TGTGCCAGCAGGACGGACAGGTTGAACACTGAAGCTTTCTTT. The chain recombines TRBV2 with TRBJ1-1; 7 bases fit TRBD1. Germline V gene data show CDR1 as SNHLY and CDR2 as FYNNEI. Trimming removed 6 bases from V and 0 bases from J; junction bases left unmatched: 4. The CDR3 covers 14 residues.

This clonotype was detected a few times. The rearrangement links TRBV5-1 to TRBJ2-4; maybe TRBD2 (6 bases). The CDR3 has 16 residues. Deletions cut 0 bases from V and 3 bases from J, with 13 bases between. Germline V gene data show CDR1 as SGHRS and CDR2 as YFSETQ. The CDR3 nucleotides are TGCGCCAGCAGCTTGGCGGTAGCGGAAGACAAAAACATTCAGTACTTC. Encoded protein: CASSLAVAEDKNIQYF.

This clonotype was counted ten times or more. V usage is TRBV7-2 and J usage is TRBJ2-5; 10 bases fit TRBD1. The V and J ends lost 5 bases and 2 bases, in that order; junction bases with no gene match: 5. The length of the CDR3 is 15 residues. Germline CDR1 and CDR2: SGHTA and FQGNSA. DNA for the CDR3: TGTGCCAGCAGCCTGATGGGACAGGGGCAAGAGACCCAGTACTTC. Its translation is CASSLMGQGQETQYF.

Ten or more counts support this clonotype. The chain links TRBV6-5 to TRBJ1-1; a weak D match, TRBD1 (5 bases). V lost 4 bases, J lost 1 base, and 10 bases lay in between. This CDR3 has 14 residues. Looked up from germline, CDR1 is MNHEY and CDR2 is SVGAGI. DNA of the CDR3: TGTGCCAGCAGTTCTCGACAGAGGAACACTGAAGCTTTCTTT. As protein: CASSSRQRNTEAFF.